Sequencing of this T cell receptor beta chain was carried out in a study of T-cell reconstitution after alpha-beta-depleted transplantation in children. Unique molecular identifiers were built into the TCRbeta library. Each CDR3 protein is one row after TCRdb ran MiXCR on the PCR reads. The repertoire holds 330,000 or so distinct CDR3 sequences, with roughly a tenth as singletons. This clonotype was recorded at least ten times. From germline, CDR1 is WSHSY and CDR2 SAAADI. V trimming: 2 bases; J trimming: 9 bases; junction bases outside the gene matches: 4. This CDR3 spans 13 amino acids. Sample: PBMCs, taken before TCRalphabeta/CD19-depleted stem cell transplant. The receptor's source is a boy under two years old with acute myeloid leukemia, due to receive a stem cell transplant. The chain has TRBV10-2 and TRBJ2-3, with 8 bases that match TRBD2. In DNA, the CDR3 is TGCGCCAGCAGTGAGGGCCTAGCGGGCACGCAGTATTTT. It specifies CASSEGLAGTQYF.